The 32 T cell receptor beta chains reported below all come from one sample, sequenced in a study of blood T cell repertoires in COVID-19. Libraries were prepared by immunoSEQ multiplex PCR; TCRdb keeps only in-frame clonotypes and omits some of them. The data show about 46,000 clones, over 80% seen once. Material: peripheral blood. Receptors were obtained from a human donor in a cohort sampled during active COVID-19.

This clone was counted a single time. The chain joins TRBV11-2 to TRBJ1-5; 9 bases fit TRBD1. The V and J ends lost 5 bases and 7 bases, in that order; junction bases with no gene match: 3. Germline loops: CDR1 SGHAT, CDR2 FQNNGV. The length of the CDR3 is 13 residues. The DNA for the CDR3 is TGTGCCAGCAGCGTGGGGACAGGGCAGCCCCAGCATTTT. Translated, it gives CASSVGTGQPQHF.

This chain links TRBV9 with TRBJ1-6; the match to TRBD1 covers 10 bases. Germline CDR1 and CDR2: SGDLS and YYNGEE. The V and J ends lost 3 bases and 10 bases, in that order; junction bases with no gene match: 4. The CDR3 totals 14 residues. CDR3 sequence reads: CASSEGQGRSPLHF. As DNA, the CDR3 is TGTGCCAGCAGCGAGGGACAGGGGAGGTCACCCCTCCACTTT.

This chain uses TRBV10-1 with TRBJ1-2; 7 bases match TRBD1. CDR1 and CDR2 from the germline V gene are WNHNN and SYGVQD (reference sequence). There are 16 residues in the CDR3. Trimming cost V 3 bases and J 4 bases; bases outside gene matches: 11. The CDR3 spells CASSDARDSGFYGYTF. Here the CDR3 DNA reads TGCGCCAGCAGTGACGCCCGGGACAGCGGCTTCTATGGCTACACCTTC.

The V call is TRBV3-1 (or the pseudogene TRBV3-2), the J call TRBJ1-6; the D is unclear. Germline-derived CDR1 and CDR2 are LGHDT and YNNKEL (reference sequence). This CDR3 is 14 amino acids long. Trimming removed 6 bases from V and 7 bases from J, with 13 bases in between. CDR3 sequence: CASSRNGENSPLHF. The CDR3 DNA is TGTGCCAGCAGTCGAAATGGGGAGAATTCACCCCTCCACTTT.

The CDR3 DNA reads as TGTGCCAGAAGCCCGACGACAGGCCTCCCCCTAGCCAAAAACATTCAGTACTTC. Translation: CARSPTTGLPLAKNIQYF. V gene TRBV7-5 combines with J gene TRBJ2-4; the tabulated D call, TRBD1, remains unverified against the DNA. TRBV7-5 constitutes a pseudogene. This CDR3 has 18 residues.

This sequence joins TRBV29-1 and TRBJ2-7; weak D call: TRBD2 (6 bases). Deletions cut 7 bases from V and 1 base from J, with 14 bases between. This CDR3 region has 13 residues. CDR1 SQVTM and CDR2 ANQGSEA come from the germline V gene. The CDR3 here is CSGVSGTSYEQYF. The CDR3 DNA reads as TGCAGCGGGGTCTCCGGGACTTCCTACGAGCAGTACTTC.

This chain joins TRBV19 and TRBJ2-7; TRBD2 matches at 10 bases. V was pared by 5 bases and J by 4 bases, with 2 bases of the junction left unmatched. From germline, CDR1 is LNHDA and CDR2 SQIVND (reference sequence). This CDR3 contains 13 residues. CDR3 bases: TGTGCCAGTAGTTCGGGACTAGCGTACGAGCAGTACTTC. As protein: CASSSGLAYEQYF.

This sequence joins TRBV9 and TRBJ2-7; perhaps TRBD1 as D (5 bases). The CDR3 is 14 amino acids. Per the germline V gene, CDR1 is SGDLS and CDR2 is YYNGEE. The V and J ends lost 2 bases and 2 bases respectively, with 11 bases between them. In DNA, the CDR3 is TGTGCCAGCAGCGTGACGACAGATACCTACGAGCAGTACTTC. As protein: CASSVTTDTYEQYF.

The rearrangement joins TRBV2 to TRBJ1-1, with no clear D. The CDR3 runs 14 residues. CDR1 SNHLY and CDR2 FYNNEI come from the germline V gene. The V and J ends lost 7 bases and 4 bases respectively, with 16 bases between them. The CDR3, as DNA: TGTGCCAGCATTCCGACCCGGGGTGGCACTGAAGCTTTCTTT. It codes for CASIPTRGGTEAFF.

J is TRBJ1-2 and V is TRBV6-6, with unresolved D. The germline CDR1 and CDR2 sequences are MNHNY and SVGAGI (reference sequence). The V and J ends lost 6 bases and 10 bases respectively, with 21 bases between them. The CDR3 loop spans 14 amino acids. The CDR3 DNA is TGTGCCAGCAGACCTGACGACAATGGCCAATTCTACACCTTC. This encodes CASRPDDNGQFYTF.

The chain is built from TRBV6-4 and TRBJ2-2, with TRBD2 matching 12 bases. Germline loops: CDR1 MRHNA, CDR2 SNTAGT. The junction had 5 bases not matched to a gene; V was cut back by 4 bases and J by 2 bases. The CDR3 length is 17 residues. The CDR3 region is CASSATSGGVNTGELFF. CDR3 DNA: TGTGCCAGCAGTGCGACTAGCGGGGGTGTAAACACCGGGGAGCTGTTTTTT.

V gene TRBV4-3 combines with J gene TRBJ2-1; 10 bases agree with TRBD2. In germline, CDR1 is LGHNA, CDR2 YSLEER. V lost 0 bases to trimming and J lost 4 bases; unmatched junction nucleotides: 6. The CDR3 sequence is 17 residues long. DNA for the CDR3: TGCGCCAGCAGCCAAGAAGGGCCTAGCGGGGGTTACAATGAGCAGTTCTTC. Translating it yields CASSQEGPSGGYNEQFF.

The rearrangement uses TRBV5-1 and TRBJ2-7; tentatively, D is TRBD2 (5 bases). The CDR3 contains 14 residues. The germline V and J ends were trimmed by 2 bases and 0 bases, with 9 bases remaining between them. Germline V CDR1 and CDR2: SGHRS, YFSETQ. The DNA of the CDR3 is TGCGCCAGCAGCTTACAACGGGACTCCTACGAGCAGTACTTC. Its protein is CASSLQRDSYEQYF.

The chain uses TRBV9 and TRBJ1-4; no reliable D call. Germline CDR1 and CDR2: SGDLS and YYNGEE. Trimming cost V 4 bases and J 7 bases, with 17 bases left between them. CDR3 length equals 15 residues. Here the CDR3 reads CASSLRPGNGEKLFF. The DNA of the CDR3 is TGTGCCAGCAGCCTCCGGCCGGGGAATGGTGAAAAACTGTTTTTT.

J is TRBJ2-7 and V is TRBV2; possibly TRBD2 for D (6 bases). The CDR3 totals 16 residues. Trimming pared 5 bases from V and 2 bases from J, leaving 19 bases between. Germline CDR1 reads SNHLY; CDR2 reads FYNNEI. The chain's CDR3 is CASSTGLWGETYEQYF. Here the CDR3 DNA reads TGTGCCAGCAGTACCGGACTATGGGGAGAGACCTACGAGCAGTACTTC.

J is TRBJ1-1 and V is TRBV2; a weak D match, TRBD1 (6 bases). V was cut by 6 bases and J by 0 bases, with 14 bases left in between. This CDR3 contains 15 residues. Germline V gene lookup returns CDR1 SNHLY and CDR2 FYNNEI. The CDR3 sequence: CASRRDGTLNTEAFF. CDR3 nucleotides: TGTGCCAGCAGGAGGGATGGGACATTGAACACTGAAGCTTTCTTT.

CDR3: CARRDGTSLLNEQFF. The CDR3 DNA reads as TGTGCCAGAAGAGATGGGACTAGCTTACTGAATGAGCAGTTCTTC. V and J are TRBV5-3 and TRBJ2-1; 9 bases line up with TRBD2. TRBV5-3 belongs to the ORF category, with a function that is uncertain. This CDR3 region has 15 residues. V shed 5 bases and J 7 bases; nucleotides not matched to a gene: 10.

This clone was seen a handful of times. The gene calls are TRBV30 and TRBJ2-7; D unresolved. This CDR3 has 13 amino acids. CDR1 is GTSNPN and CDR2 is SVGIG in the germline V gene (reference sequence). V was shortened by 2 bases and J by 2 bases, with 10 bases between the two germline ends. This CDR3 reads CAWSFRSTYEQYF. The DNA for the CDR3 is TGTGCCTGGAGTTTTAGATCGACCTACGAGCAGTACTTC.

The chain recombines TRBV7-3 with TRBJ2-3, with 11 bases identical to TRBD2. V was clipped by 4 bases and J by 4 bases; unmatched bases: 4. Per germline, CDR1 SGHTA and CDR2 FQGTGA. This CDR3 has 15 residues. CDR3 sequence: CASSSTSGVSDTQYF. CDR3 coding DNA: TGTGCCAGCAGCTCGACTAGCGGGGTATCAGATACGCAGTATTTT.

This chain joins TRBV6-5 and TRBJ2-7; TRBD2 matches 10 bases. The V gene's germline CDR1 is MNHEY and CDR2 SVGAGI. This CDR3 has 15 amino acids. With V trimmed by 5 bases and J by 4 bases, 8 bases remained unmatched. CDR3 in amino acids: CASSPGLARSYEQYF. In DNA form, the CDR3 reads TGTGCCAGCAGTCCGGGACTAGCGCGTTCATACGAGCAGTACTTC.

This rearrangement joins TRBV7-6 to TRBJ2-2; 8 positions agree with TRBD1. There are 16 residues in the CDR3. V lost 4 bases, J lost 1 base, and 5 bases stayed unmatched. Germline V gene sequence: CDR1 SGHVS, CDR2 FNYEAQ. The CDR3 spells CASSSPGTGNTGELFF. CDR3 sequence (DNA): TGTGCCAGCAGCTCTCCCGGGACAGGGAACACCGGGGAGCTGTTTTTT.

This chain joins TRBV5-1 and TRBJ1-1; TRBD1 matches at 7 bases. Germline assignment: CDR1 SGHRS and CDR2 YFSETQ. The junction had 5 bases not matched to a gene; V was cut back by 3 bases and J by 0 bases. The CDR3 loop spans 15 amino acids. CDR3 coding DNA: TGCGCCAGCAGCTACCAGACAGGGATGAACACTGAAGCTTTCTTT. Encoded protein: CASSYQTGMNTEAFF.

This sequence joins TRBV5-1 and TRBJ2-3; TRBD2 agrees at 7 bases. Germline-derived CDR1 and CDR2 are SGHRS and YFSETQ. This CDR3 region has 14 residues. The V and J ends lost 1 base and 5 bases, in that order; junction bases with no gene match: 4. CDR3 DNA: TGCGCCAGCAGCTTGCGCCCGGGGGGAGATACGCAGTATTTT. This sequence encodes CASSLRPGGDTQYF.

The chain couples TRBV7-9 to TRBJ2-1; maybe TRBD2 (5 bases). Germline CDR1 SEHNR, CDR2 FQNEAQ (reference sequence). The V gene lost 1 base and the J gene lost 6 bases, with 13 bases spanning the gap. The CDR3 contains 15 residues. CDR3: CASSLDLATINEQFF. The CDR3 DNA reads TGTGCCAGCAGCTTAGATCTAGCCACCATCAATGAGCAGTTCTTC.

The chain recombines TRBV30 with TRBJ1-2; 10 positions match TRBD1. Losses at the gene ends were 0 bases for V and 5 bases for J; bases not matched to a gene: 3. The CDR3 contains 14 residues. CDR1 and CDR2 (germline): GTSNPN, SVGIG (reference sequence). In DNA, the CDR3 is TGTGCCTGGAGTGTCGGGACAGGGGATTATGGCTACACCTTC. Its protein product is CAWSVGTGDYGYTF.

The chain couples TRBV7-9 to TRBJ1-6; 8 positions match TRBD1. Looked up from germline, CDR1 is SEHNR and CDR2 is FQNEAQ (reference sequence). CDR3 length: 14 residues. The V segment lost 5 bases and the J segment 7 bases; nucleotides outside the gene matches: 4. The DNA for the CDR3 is TGTGCCAGCAGCCGGGGACAGGTCAATTCACCCCTCCACTTT. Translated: CASSRGQVNSPLHF.

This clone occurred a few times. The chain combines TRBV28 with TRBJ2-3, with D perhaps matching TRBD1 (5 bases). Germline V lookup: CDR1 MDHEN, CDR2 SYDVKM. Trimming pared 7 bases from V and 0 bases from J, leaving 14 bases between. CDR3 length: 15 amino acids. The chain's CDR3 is CASTPDRSSTDTQYF. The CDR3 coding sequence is TGTGCCAGCACCCCAGACAGATCTAGCACAGATACGCAGTATTTT.

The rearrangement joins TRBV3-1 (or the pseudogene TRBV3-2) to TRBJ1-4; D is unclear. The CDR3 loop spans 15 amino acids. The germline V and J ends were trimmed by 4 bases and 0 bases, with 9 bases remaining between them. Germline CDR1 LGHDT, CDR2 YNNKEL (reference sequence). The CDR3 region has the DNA TGTGCCAGCAGCCGAGTTGCCGCAACTAATGAAAAACTGTTTTTT. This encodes CASSRVAATNEKLFF.

The CDR3 DNA sequence: TGTGCCAGCAGCCAATCCGGGACAGGGCAAGAGACCCAGTACTTC. It translates to CASSQSGTGQETQYF. The chain recombines TRBV3-1 (or the pseudogene TRBV3-2) with TRBJ2-5; TRBD1 agrees at 9 bases. Germline CDR1 LGHDT, CDR2 YNNKEL (reference sequence). Germline trimming cut 2 bases from V and 2 bases from J; bases unmatched to any gene: 3. The CDR3 consists of 15 residues.

The CDR3: CAISDSSGRDEQYF. For the CDR3, the DNA is TGTGCCATCAGTGATTCCAGCGGGAGGGACGAGCAGTACTTC. V usage is TRBV10-3 and J usage is TRBJ2-7; 10 positions agree with TRBD2. The CDR3 is made up of 14 amino acids. Trimming removed 3 bases from V and 5 bases from J; junction bases left unmatched: 4. CDR1 and CDR2 from the germline V gene are ENHRY and SYGVKD.

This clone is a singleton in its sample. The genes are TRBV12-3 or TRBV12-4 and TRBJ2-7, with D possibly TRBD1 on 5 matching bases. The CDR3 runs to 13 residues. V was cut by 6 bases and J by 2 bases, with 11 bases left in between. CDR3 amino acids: CASRQGSTYEQYF. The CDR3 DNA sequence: TGTGCCAGCAGGCAGGGTTCAACCTACGAGCAGTACTTC.

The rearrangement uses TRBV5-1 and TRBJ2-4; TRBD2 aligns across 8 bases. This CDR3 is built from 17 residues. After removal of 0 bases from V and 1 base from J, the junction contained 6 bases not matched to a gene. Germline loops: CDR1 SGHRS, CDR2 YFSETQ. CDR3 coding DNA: TGCGCCAGCAGCTTGGTCACGGGAGGGCCGGCCAAAAACATTCAGTACTTC. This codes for CASSLVTGGPAKNIQYF.